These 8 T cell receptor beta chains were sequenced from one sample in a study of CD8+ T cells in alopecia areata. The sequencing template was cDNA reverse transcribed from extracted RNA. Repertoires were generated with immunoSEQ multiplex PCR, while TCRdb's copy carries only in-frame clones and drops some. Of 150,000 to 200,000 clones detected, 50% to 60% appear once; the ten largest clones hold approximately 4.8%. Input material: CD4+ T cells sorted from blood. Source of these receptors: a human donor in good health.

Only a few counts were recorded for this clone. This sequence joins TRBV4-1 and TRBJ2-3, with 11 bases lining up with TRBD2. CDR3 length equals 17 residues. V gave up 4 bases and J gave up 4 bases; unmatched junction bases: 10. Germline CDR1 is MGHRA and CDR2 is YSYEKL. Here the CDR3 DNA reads TGCGCCAGCAGCCTCGAGCCGATAGCGGGAGGGCCAGATACGCAGTATTTT. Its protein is CASSLEPIAGGPDTQYF.

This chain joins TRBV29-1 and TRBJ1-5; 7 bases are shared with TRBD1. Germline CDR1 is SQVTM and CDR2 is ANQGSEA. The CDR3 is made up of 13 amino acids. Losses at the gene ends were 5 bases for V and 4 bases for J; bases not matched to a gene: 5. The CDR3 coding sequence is TGCAGCGTTTACCCAGGGGGGAATCAGCCCCAGCATTTT. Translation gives CSVYPGGNQPQHF.

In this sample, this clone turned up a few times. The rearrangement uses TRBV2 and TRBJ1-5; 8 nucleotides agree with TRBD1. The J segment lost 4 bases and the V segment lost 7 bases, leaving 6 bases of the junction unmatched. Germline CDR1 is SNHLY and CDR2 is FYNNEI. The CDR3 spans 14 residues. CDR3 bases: TGTGCCAGCACCCCGGACAGGGCTAATCAGCCCCAGCATTTT. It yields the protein CASTPDRANQPQHF.

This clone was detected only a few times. CDR3 in amino acids: CSVVSSGPSTDTQYF. CDR3 bases: TGCAGCGTTGTATCGAGCGGGCCTAGCACAGATACGCAGTATTTT. The V gene is TRBV29-1, the J gene TRBJ2-3, with TRBD2 as a possible D gene (6 bases). The CDR3 extends over 15 amino acids. With 4 bases removed from V and 0 bases from J, the gap between germline ends came to 14 bases. The germline gives CDR1 SQVTM, CDR2 ANQGSEA.

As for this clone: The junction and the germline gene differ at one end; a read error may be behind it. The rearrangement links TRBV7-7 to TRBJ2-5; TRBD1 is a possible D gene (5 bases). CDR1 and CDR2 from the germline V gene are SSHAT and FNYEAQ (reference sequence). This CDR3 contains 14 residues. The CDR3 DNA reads TGTGCTAGCAGCTCTCTAGGGGTACAAGAGACCCAGTACTTC. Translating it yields CASSSLGVQETQYF. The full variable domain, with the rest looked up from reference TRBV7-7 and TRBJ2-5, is GAGVSQSPRYKVTKRGQDVTLRCDPISSHATLYWYQQALGQGPEFLTYFNYEAQPDKSGLPSDRFSAERPEGSISTLTIQRTEQRDSAMYRCASSSLGVQETQYFGPGTRLLVL.

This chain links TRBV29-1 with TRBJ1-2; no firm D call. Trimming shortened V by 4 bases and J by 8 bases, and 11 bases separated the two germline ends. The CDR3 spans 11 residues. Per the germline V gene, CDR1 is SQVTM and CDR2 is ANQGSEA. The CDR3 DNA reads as TGCAGCGTTGGTCAGCGCGAGGGCTACACCTTC. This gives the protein CSVGQREGYTF.

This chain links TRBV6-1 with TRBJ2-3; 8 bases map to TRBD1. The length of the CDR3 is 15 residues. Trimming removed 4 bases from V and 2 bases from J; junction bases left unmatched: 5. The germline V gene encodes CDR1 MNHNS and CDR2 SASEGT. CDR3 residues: CASSATGANTDTQYF. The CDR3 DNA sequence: TGTGCCAGCAGTGCGACAGGGGCGAACACAGATACGCAGTATTTT.

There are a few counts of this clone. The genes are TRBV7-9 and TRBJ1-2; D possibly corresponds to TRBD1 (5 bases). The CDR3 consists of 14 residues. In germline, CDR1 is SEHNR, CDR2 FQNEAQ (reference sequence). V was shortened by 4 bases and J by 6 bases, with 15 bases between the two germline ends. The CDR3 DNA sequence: TGTGCCAGCAGCTCGGGACCGGGGAGCGATGGCTACACCTTC. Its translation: CASSSGPGSDGYTF.